What follows are 10 T cell receptor beta chains derived from one specimen sequenced in a study of T cells in Graves' hyperthyroidism and ophthalmopathy (dated by TCRdb to about 2019). Library prep was done by multiplex PCR. The run used an Illumina HiSeq 2000. The TCR beta CDR3 regions were amplified from the RNA transcripts. The first round of RT-PCR for the TCR CDR3 was performed with the HTBI primer set and the Qiagen OneStep RT-PCR kit. The raw public data were reprocessed by TCRdb itself: fastp quality trimming at Q25, MiXCR clonotype calling, in-frame beta chains only. Records with the same CDR3 protein are collapsed into one entry carrying the most frequent genes and DNA. Across this sample there are about 350,000 distinct CDR3 sequences, with approximately 14% seen only once. Of the sample, roughly 25% is held by the ten largest clones. The sample consisted of blood. These TCRs come from a woman in her thirties with Graves' hyperthyroidism.

Comment on this clonotype: One end of the junction varies from germline; a read error may be responsible. The gene calls are TRBV12-3 or TRBV12-4 and TRBJ1-1; D is possibly TRBD1 (6 bases). CDR3 length equals 13 residues. The CDR3 reads CTSTGGPRSEAFF. The DNA of the CDR3 is TGTACCAGCACTGGGGGCCCCAGGAGTGAAGCTTTCTTT.

This clonotype was seen repeatedly, ten times or more. J is TRBJ2-7 and V is TRBV6-1, with a possible D match to TRBD1 (5 bases). Trimming removed 6 bases from V and 2 bases from J, with 14 bases in between. CDR1 is MNHNS, CDR2 SASEGT, per germline. The CDR3 runs to 14 residues. The CDR3 DNA follows: TGTGCCAGCAGCTCAAGACAGACACCCTACGAGCAGTACTTC. It yields the protein CASSSRQTPYEQYF.

This clonotype occurred many times. The V call is TRBV19, the J call TRBJ2-1; maybe TRBD2 (5 bases). Germline CDR1 LNHDA, CDR2 SQIVND (reference sequence). The V gene lost 4 bases and the J gene lost 10 bases, with 14 bases spanning the gap. The length of the CDR3 is 13 residues. In nucleotides, the CDR3 is TGTGCCAGTAGTAACGGCGGGCCAGGCGAGCAGTTCTTC. Translated, it gives CASSNGGPGEQFF.

This clonotype has at least ten counts. The chain employs TRBV28 and TRBJ2-7; D not certain. The V gene's germline CDR1 is MDHEN and CDR2 SYDVKM. This CDR3 has 11 amino acids. Deletions cut 8 bases from V and 0 bases from J, with 5 bases between. The DNA for the CDR3 is TGTGCCAGCCGAATCTCCTACGAGCAGTACTTC. This translates into CASRISYEQYF.

The sample holds a few counts of this clonotype. This chain uses TRBV5-1 with TRBJ2-2, with D perhaps TRBD2 (6 bases). The CDR3 is 15 residues long. Trimming cost V 0 bases and J 6 bases, with 12 bases left between them. Germline loops: CDR1 SGHRS, CDR2 YFSETQ. The CDR3 here is CASSLASGLPGELFF. As DNA, the CDR3 is TGCGCCAGCAGCTTGGCCAGCGGGCTTCCCGGGGAGCTGTTTTTT.

The sample holds one count of this clonotype. The final CDR3 position lacks the conserved phenylalanine or tryptophan, pointing to a likely read error. This chain uses TRBV28 with TRBJ2-6; D may be TRBD1 (5 bases). The V end was cut by 8 bases, the J end by 0 bases, with 29 bases between. Per germline, CDR1 MDHEN and CDR2 SYDVKM. CDR3 length equals 21 residues. The CDR3 sequence is CASFAGHIGFTGNSGANVLTV. Written as DNA, the CDR3 is TGTGCCAGCTTTGCAGGGCATATTGGTTTTACGGGTAACTCTGGGGCCAACGTCCTGACTGTC.

In its sample, this clonotype was seen a few times. The chain combines TRBV5-6 with TRBJ1-2, with no clear D. Germline V CDR1 and CDR2: SGHDT, YYEEEE. V was cut by 2 bases and J by 0 bases, with 11 bases left in between. This CDR3 comprises 15 residues. CDR3 bases: TGTGCCAGCAGCTTCCTCGGGATCTCTAACTATGGCTACACCTTC. Protein product: CASSFLGISNYGYTF.

The V and J genes are TRBV7-2 and TRBJ1-6, with D maybe TRBD1 (6 bases). CDR1 and CDR2 (germline): SGHTA, FQGNSA. CDR3 length: 15 residues. V was shortened by 1 base and J by 6 bases, with 10 bases between the two germline ends. CDR3 loop: CASSLGGLGNSPLHF. The CDR3 bases are TGTGCCAGCAGCTTAGGGGGGCTCGGTAATTCACCCCTCCACTTT.

In this sample, this clonotype turned up a few times. The chain combines TRBV6-1 with TRBJ1-4, with 7 positions matching TRBD1. Losses at the gene ends were 6 bases for V and 2 bases for J; bases not matched to a gene: 3. The CDR3 sequence is 14 residues long. The germline V gene encodes CDR1 MNHNS and CDR2 SASEGT. For the CDR3, the DNA is TGTGCCAGCAGAATGGACAGGACTAATGAAAAACTGTTTTTT. Residues: CASRMDRTNEKLFF.

This clonotype was recorded at least ten times. V gene TRBV11-3 combines with J gene TRBJ2-3, with TRBD2 matching over 13 bases. Losses at the gene ends were 6 bases for V and 4 bases for J; bases not matched to a gene: 4. CDR1 is SGHNT, CDR2 YENEEA, per germline. The CDR3 loop spans 15 amino acids. This CDR3 is CASSPGLAGPDTQYF. As DNA, the CDR3 is TGTGCCAGCAGTCCGGGACTAGCGGGACCAGATACGCAGTATTTT. Based on the CDR3 plus reference TRBV11-3 and TRBJ2-3, the full variable domain is EAGVVQSPRYKIIEKKQPVAFWCNPISGHNTLYWYLQNLGQGPELLIRYENEEAVDDSQLPKDRFSAERLKGVDSTLKIQPAELGDSAVYLCASSPGLAGPDTQYFGPGTRLTVL.